This T cell receptor beta chain was retrieved from a study of radiotherapy plus CTLA-4 blockade in lung cancer. The wider study: An objective response was seen in about 17% of patients, and disease control in around 33%.

TCRdb's table, derived via immunoSEQ multiplex PCR, lists solely in-frame clones and lacks some. The data show 78,000 or so clones, with more than 75% seen just once and around 0.87% held by the top ten. People whose metastatic non-small-cell lung cancer was chemo-refractory got focal radiation along with CTLA-4 blockade by ipilimumab. Specimen: peripheral blood, collected from a patient treated with radiotherapy plus ipilimumab. This receptor was identified in a human donor with non-small cell lung cancer who had stable disease on radiotherapy plus ipilimumab.

The CDR3 bases are TGTGCCAGCTCACCGACGCTAGCGGCCTCCTACAATGAGCAGTTCTTC. It encodes CASSPTLAASYNEQFF. The chain couples TRBV18 to TRBJ2-1, with 7 positions matching TRBD2. The germline gives CDR1 KGHSH, CDR2 LQKENI. V was clipped by 3 bases and J by 0 bases; unmatched bases: 5. There are 16 residues in the CDR3.